This record looks at one T cell receptor beta chain sequence and its context. Profiled with immunoSEQ multiplex PCR; TCRdb holds only in-frame clones, not every one. Of 40,000 to 45,000 clones in the sample, 85% to 95% were seen once. The data belong to a study of T cell changes during pregnancy in multiple sclerosis. The CDR3 extends over 14 amino acids. Trimming took 3 bases from V and 6 from J; bases not matched to a gene: 6. The germline V gene has CDR1 SGHTS and CDR2 YDEGEE. The sequences come from CD4+ T cells from peripheral blood mononuclear cells, collected in the third trimester of pregnancy. This clonotype originated in a female donor with multiple sclerosis, enrolled in a pregnancy study. The rearrangement uses TRBV5-8 and TRBJ1-3, with 7 bases fitting TRBD1. The CDR3, as DNA: TGTGCCAGCAGCTGGGGGACAGCCTCAAACACCATATATTTT. Its protein product is CASSWGTASNTIYF.